This TCR beta chain was documented in a study of CD8+ T cells in alopecia areata (dated by TCRdb to 2017 to 2018). About the full investigation: The treated patients took part in an open-label pilot trial in which moderate-to-severe alopecia areata was treated with oral tofacitinib at 5 to 10 mg twice daily. immunoSEQ multiplex PCR using 35 Vbeta forward primers and 13 Jbeta reverse primers was used to amplify TCRbeta CDR3 regions. RNA came from the PAXgene miRNA kit for fixed scalp, the miRNeasy kit for PBMCs, and the RNeasy kit for mouse skin. High-throughput TCRbeta sequencing was used to examine T cell clonal expansion in alopecia areata in both the C3H/HeJ mouse model and human patients. Patients received tofacitinib for 6 to 18 months and were then followed off drug for 6 months to check for delayed response and recurrence. Biopsies were taken from tofacitinib-treated patients at baseline and at 4 and 24 weeks of treatment, and a later scalp biopsy was taken in several of the tofacitinib-treated patients. On the human side, TCRbeta sequencing was run on scalp tissue and on sorted CD4+ and CD8+ peripheral blood T cells from healthy controls and from alopecia areata patients with either patchy or totalis/universalis disease. Disease severity in treated patients was measured with the SALT score, which quantifies the percentage of affected scalp surface area. Scalp clonality was compared among normal scalp (n=4), patchy alopecia areata scalp (n=8), and alopecia totalis/universalis scalp (n=8). Broad study findings and their caveats: During tofacitinib treatment, many expanded lesional clones remained in scalp and blood, and this persistence may partly explain relapse after treatment is stopped. Shared TCR sequences between patients were less evident than in mice, which may be partly attributable to HLA diversity in the patient population. Because the treated cohort was small and had just a single nonresponder, larger studies are needed to establish links between baseline CD8+ expansion and response. Tofacitinib significantly lowered scalp clonality and the number of expanded CD8+ clones among the top 100 scalp clones. Resident alphabeta T cells in normal human skin are also sequenced, complicating scalp TCR repertoire analysis, unlike mouse skin dominated by gammadelta T cells. Compared with normal scalp, lesional scalp had higher clonality and more expanded CD8+ clones, particularly in alopecia totalis/universalis, a pattern that suggests antigenic drive.

Spanning cysteine to phenylalanine, the CDR3 consists of 13 amino acids. Here the CDR3 DNA is all that survives: 39 bases in frame from base 1. CDR1 is given as KGHSH and CDR2 as LQKENI, both from the germline V gene. A distance of 5 bases separates the germline ends of V and J, which lose 1 base and 3 bases respectively. Read against the paper, the sample's treatment or condition label means: oral pan-JAK inhibitor, 5-10 mg twice daily. Peripheral blood and lesional scalp punch biopsies were obtained from patients with alopecia areata. PBMCs were isolated by density centrifugation and stained for CD3, CD4 and CD8, and CD4+ and CD8+ T cells were sorted on a FACSAria. The library was produced with the immunoSEQ multiplex PCR assay. RNA was extracted from all samples and reverse transcribed into cDNA, which served as template for TCR sequencing. SuperScript III was used for first-strand cDNA synthesis, primed with a 2:1 mix of oligo-dT and random hexamers. Amplification bias was assessed with a synthetic immune receptor repertoire, and residual bias was removed computationally. The original pipeline was this. Raw reads were preprocessed to remove errors, and CDR3 was defined according to IMGT conventions as the region from the conserved cysteine to phenylalanine. To get clonality, Shannon entropy was normalized by log2 of the number of productive unique TCRs and the result was subtracted from 1. Scalp TCRbeta sequences were cross-referenced with sorted blood CD4 and CD8 repertoires so that the CD4 or CD8 identity of scalp clones could be inferred. TCRdb holds this immuneACCESS table with in-frame rearrangements only. Some clones are missing; in checked studies, unresolved V genes explain under half, and the rest has no known cause. The DNA gave D and trimming, while V, J and clone size come from that table. This sample holds some 190,000 clones; 66% were observed only once. The top ten hold 0.95% to 1.5% of the sample.

A remark on this clone: Its antigen remains unidentified. Base qualities are not at hand, and no much larger clone is one base apart.

The sequence is built from TRBV18 and TRBJ2-3; there is no confident call for the D gene. This TCR derives from a human donor with alopecia areata. Sequences were derived from CD4+ T cells sorted from blood, sampled between weeks 43 and 45, from a patient treated with tofacitinib. The nucleotide sequence reads as follows: TGTGCCAGCTCACCACAGGGTACAGATACGCAGTATTTT. The translation is CASSPQGTDTQYF.